The 12 T cell receptor beta chains below come from one sample, sequenced in a study of molecular identifiers for immune sequencing clone quantification (dated by TCRdb to 2016 to 2019). The library came from PCR. The instrument was a NextSeq 500. TCRdb cleaned the public reads at Q25 with fastp, built clones with MiXCR and kept in-frame beta chains. For every CDR3 protein sequence, its rows merge into one entry that carries the most common genes and DNA. Within this sample are about 510,000 distinct CDR3 sequences, with less than 30% of them counted one time only. The ten largest clones represent around 0.78% of the sample. The sample taken for sequencing was naive CD8+ T cells from blood, with Jurkat cell RNA spiked in. The label giving this sample's cell subset or site can be read as: FACS-sorted CD8+CD4-CCR7+CD45RA+ naive T cells. These receptors were collected from a human donor in good health. Some libraries in this study had Jurkat cell RNA spiked in.

This clonotype was counted at least ten times. The chain has TRBV27 and TRBJ2-7; D unclear. Between the trimmed V and J ends, which lost 2 bases and 1 base, there was a span of 12 bases. This CDR3 region has 15 residues. CDR1 is MNHEY and CDR2 is SMNVEV in the germline V gene (reference sequence). CDR3 sequence reads: CASSLHPGLSYEQYF. CDR3 bases: TGTGCCAGCAGTTTACACCCGGGTCTATCCTACGAGCAGTACTTC.

V gene TRBV12-3 or TRBV12-4 combines with J gene TRBJ2-5, with D possibly called TRBD1 or TRBD2 (5 bases each). The CDR3 runs 17 residues. The V gene lost 1 base and the J gene lost 5 bases, with 20 bases spanning the gap. The CDR3 is CASSLGPVGRDGETQYF. CDR3 DNA sequence: TGTGCCAGCAGTTTAGGGCCTGTGGGCAGGGACGGGGAGACCCAGTACTTC.

Worth noting for this clonotype: The CDR3 does not close with the conserved phenylalanine or tryptophan, likely indicating a read error. This chain joins TRBV7-6 and TRBJ2-3, with 9 bases fitting TRBD1. V trimming: 5 bases; J trimming: 1 base; junction bases outside the gene matches: 10. From germline, CDR1 is SGHVS and CDR2 FNYEAQ. The CDR3 runs 17 residues. This CDR3 is CASSVTTGGAGTDTQYY. The CDR3 DNA reads as TGTGCCAGCAGCGTAACAACAGGGGGCGCGGGCACAGATACGCAGTATTAT.

In its sample, this clonotype was seen many times. J is TRBJ2-1 and V is TRBV29-1; tentatively, D is TRBD1 (6 bases). CDR3 length: 15 residues. V lost 6 bases and J lost 6, with 21 bases in between. Germline V gene lookup returns CDR1 SQVTM and CDR2 ANQGSEA. The CDR3 region has the DNA TGCAGCGTCAAGGACAGTCGGGTCCTGAGCAATGAGCAGTTCTTC. It translates to CSVKDSRVLSNEQFF.

This chain connects TRBV12-3 or TRBV12-4 to TRBJ1-3; weak D call: TRBD1 (5 bases). The V gene lost 6 bases and the J gene lost 0 bases, with 18 bases spanning the gap. The CDR3 runs to 17 residues. The CDR3 nucleotides are TGTGCCAGCAGCCCCACAGGACCGACGGTCTCTGGAAACACCATATATTTT. It specifies CASSPTGPTVSGNTIYF.

This clonotype has more than one count but fewer than ten. This chain connects TRBV4-3 to TRBJ2-1, with 9 nucleotides matching TRBD2. The germline V gene encodes CDR1 LGHNA and CDR2 YSLEER. V lost 0 bases and J lost 4; bases outside the gene matches: 7. CDR3 length: 17 amino acids. CDR3 DNA: TGCGCCAGCAGCCAAGATTCCGGGCTAGCGGGGTACAATGAGCAGTTCTTC. This translates into CASSQDSGLAGYNEQFF.

This clonotype appeared a few times. At one boundary the junction diverges from the germline segment, which might be a read error. This sequence joins TRBV20-1 and TRBJ2-3; D remains unclear. CDR3 size: 15 residues. Germline V gene data show CDR1 as DFQATT and CDR2 as SNEGSKA (reference sequence). CDR3 nucleotides: TGCAATGCTAGAGATGGCGGTGCTAGCACAGATACGCAGTATTTT. This translates into CNARDGGASTDTQYF.

Only a few counts were recorded for this clonotype. This sequence joins TRBV6-2 or TRBV6-3 and TRBJ2-7; 7 bases align to TRBD1. V trimming: 5 bases; J trimming: 3 bases; junction bases outside the gene matches: 13. The CDR3 spans 16 residues. Germline V gives CDR1 MNHEY, CDR2 SVGEGT. CDR3: CASSTQGLIRSYEQYF. Here the CDR3 DNA reads TGTGCCAGCAGTACACAGGGGTTGATAAGGAGCTACGAGCAGTACTTC.

This clonotype was detected a few times. V is TRBV20-1 and J is TRBJ2-7, with D unclear. The germline V gene has CDR1 DFQATT and CDR2 SNEGSKA (reference sequence). V was trimmed by 3 bases and J by 6 bases, leaving 15 bases between them. The CDR3 totals 13 residues. CDR3 amino acids: CSASGVWALEQYF. Written as DNA, the CDR3 is TGCAGTGCTAGTGGAGTCTGGGCCCTCGAGCAGTACTTC.

CDR3 nucleotide sequence: TGCGCCAGCAGCCAGGACGGGACTAGCGGGAGTGAGCAGTTCTTC. Translating gives CASSQDGTSGSEQFF. V and J are TRBV4-3 and TRBJ2-1; 14 nucleotides line up with TRBD2. V lost 3 bases to trimming and J lost 9 bases; unmatched junction nucleotides: 4. The CDR3 has 15 residues. CDR1 LGHNA and CDR2 YSLEER come from the germline V gene.

This clonotype was observed a handful of times. The chain is built from TRBV30 and TRBJ2-3; D ambiguous. In germline, CDR1 is GTSNPN, CDR2 SVGIG (reference sequence). This CDR3 contains 12 residues. Trimming took off 1 base at V and 2 bases at J, with 4 bases between the two ends. The CDR3 loop is CAWSGDTDTQYF. The CDR3 region has the DNA TGTGCCTGGAGTGGCGACACAGATACGCAGTATTTT.

This clonotype was counted at least ten times. The chain combines TRBV6-2 or TRBV6-3 with TRBJ2-3, with D unresolved. Germline values: CDR1 MNHEY, CDR2 SVGEGT. Trimming took 1 base from V and 5 from J, leaving 4 bases between them. The CDR3 is 12 residues long. CDR3 nucleotides: TGTGCCAGCAGTTACTTAGGAGATACGCAGTATTTT. Protein sequence: CASSYLGDTQYF.